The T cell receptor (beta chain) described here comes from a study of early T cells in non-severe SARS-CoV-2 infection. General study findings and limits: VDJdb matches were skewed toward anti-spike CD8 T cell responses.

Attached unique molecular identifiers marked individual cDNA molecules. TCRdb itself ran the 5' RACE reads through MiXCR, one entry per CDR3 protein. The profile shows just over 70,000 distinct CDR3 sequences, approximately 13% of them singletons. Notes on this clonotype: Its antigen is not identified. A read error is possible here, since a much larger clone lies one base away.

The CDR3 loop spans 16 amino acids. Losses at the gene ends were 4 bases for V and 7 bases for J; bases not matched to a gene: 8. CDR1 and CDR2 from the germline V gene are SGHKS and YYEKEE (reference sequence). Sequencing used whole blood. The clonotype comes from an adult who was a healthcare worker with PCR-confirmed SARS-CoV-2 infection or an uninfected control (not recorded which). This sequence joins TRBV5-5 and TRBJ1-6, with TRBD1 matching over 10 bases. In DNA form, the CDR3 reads TGTGCCAGCAGCGAAGACCCGGGACAGGGGAATTCACCCCTCCACTTT. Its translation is CASSEDPGQGNSPLHF.